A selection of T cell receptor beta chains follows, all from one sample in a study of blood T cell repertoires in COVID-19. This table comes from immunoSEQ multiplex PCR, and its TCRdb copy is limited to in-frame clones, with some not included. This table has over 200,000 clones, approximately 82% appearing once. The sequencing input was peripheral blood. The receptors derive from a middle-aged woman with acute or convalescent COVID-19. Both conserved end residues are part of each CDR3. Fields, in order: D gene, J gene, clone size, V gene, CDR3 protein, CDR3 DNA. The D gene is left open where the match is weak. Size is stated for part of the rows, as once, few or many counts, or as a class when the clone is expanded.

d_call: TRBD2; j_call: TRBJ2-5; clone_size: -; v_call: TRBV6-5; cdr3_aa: CASRGLAGEETQYF; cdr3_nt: TGTGCCAGCAGGGGACTAGCGGGGGAAGAGACCCAGTACTTC
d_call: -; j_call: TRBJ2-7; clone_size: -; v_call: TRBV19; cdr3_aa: CASSASQGRGQYF; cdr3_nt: TGTGCCAGTAGTGCATCCCAGGGTAGGGGGCAGTACTTC
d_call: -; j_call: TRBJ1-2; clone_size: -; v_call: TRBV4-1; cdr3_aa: CASSQEEGSYGYTF; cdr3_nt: TGCGCCAGCAGCCAAGAGGAGGGAAGCTATGGCTACACCTTC
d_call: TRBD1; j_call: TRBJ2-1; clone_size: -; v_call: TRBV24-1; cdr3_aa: CATSDKIPGQGYNEQFF; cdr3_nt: TGTGCCACCAGTGATAAAATTCCGGGACAGGGTTACAATGAGCAGTTCTTC
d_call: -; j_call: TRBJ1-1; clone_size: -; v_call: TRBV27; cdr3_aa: CASSRLTSNYRLDTEAFF; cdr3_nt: TGTGCCAGCAGTCGACTGACAAGTAACTACAGGCTGGACACTGAAGCTTTCTTT
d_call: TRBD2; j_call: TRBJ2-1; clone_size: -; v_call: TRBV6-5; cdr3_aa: CASSLQAGVYNEQFF; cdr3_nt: TGTGCCAGCAGTTTACAAGCGGGGGTTTACAATGAGCAGTTCTTC
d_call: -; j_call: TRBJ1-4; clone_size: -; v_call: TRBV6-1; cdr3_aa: CASSEAGGGRFEKLFF; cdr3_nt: TGTGCCAGCAGTGAAGCTGGGGGGGGGAGGTTTGAAAAACTGTTTTTT
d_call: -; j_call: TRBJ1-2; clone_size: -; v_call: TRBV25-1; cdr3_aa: CASNTNYGYTF; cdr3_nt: TGTGCCAGCAATACTAACTATGGCTACACCTTC
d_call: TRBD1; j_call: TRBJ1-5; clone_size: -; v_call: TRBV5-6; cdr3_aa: CASSLAFGGTGNQPQHF; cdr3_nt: TGTGCCAGCAGCTTGGCATTTGGTGGGACAGGGAATCAGCCCCAGCATTTT
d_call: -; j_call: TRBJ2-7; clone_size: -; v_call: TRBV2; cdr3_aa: CASSEGHYEQYF; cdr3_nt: TGTGCCAGCAGTGAAGGTCACTACGAGCAGTACTTC
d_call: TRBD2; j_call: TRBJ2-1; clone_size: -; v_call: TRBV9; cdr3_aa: CASSLRTSGSRWDEQFF; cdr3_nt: TGTGCCAGCAGCCTCAGGACTAGCGGGTCCCGTTGGGATGAGCAGTTCTTC
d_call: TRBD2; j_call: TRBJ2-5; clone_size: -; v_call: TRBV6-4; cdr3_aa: CASSDSRGGETQYF; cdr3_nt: TGTGCCAGCAGTGACTCGAGGGGAGGGGAGACCCAGTACTTC
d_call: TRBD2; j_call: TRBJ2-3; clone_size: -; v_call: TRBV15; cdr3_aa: CATSRDPGGATDTQYF; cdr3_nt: TGTGCCACCAGCAGAGACCCCGGGGGGGCCACCGATACGCAGTATTTT
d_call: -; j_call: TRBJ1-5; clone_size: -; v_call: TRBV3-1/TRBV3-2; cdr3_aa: CASSQVPRSYSNQPQHF; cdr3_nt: TGTGCCAGCAGCCAAGTCCCCAGGTCCTATAGCAATCAGCCCCAGCATTTT
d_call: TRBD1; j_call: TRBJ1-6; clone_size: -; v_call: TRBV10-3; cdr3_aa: CAISEATGGNSPLHF; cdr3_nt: TGTGCCATCAGTGAGGCGACAGGGGGTAATTCACCCCTCCACTTT
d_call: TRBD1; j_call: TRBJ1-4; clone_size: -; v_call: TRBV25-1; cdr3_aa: CASSNPDREDEKLFF; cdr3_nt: TGTGCCAGCAGTAACCCAGACAGGGAGGATGAAAAACTGTTTTTT
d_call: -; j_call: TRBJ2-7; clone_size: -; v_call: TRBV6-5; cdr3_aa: CASTPGLHQPYEQYF; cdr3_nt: TGTGCCAGCACCCCGGGACTCCACCAACCCTACGAGCAGTACTTC
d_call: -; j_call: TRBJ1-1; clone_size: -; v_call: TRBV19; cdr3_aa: CASSIRGNTEAFF; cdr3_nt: TGTGCCAGTAGTATAAGGGGGAACACTGAAGCTTTCTTT
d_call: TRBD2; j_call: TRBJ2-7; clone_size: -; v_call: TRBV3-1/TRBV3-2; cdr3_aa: CASSLQRGGYEQYF; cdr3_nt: TGTGCCAGCAGCTTGCAGCGGGGGGGCTACGAGCAGTACTTC
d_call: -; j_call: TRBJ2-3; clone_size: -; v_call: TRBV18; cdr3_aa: CASSPQQATDTQYF; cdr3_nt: TGTGCCAGCTCACCGCAACAGGCCACAGATACGCAGTATTTT
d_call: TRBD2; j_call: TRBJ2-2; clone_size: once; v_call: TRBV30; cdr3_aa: CAWSVASGGTGELFF; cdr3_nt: TGTGCCTGGAGTGTGGCTAGCGGCGGCACTGGGGAGCTGTTTTTT
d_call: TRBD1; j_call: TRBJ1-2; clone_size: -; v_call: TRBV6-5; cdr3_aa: CASSYQTGGNYGYTF; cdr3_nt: TGTGCCAGCAGTTACCAGACAGGGGGCAACTATGGCTACACCTTC
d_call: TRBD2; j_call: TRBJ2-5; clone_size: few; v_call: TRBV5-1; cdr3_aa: CASSLSSGSGTETQYF; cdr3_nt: TGCGCCAGCAGCTTGTCCAGCGGGAGCGGTACGGAGACCCAGTACTTC
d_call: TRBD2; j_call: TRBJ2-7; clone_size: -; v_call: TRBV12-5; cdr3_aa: CASAREVLGYEQYF; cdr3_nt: TGTGCTAGTGCCCGGGAGGTATTGGGCTACGAGCAGTACTTC
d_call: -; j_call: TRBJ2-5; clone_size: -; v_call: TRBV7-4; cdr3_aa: CASSRQQETQYF; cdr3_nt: TGTGCCAGCAGCCGACAGCAAGAGACCCAGTACTTC
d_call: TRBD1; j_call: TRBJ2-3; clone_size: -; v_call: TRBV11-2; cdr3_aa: CASNTRTGFTDTQYF; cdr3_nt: TGTGCCAGCAACACCCGGACAGGCTTCACAGATACGCAGTATTTT
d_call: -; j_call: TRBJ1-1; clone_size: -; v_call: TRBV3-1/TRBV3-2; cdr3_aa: CASRQTLNTEAFF; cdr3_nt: TGTGCCAGCAGACAGACACTGAACACTGAAGCTTTCTTT
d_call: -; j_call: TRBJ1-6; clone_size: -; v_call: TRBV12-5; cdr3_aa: CASGQPTGPSRVALHF; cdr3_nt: TGTGCTAGTGGCCAGCCGACAGGACCCAGCAGGGTGGCCCTCCACTTT
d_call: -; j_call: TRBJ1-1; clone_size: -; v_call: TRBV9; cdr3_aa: CASSDHTEPLRDTEAFF; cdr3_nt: TGTGCCAGCAGCGATCATACGGAACCCCTACGGGACACTGAAGCTTTCTTT
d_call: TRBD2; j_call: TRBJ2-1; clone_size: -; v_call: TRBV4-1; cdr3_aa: CASSLSAATSGTNEQFF; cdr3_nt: TGCGCCAGCAGCCTTTCGGCCGCGACTAGCGGTACCAATGAGCAGTTCTTC
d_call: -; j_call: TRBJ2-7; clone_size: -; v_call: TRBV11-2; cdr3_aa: CASSLGSQAGRQYF; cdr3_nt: TGTGCCAGCAGCTTAGGGAGCCAGGCGGGTAGGCAGTACTTC
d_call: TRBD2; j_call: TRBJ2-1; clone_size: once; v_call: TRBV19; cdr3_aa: CASSVLLAGGRHEQFF; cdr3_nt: TGTGCCAGTAGTGTACTACTAGCGGGAGGGAGGCATGAGCAGTTCTTC
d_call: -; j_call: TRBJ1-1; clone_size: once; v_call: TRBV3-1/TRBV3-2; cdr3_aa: CASSPPTTGSKAFF; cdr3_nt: TGTGCCAGCAGCCCCCCCACTACAGGGTCGAAAGCTTTCTTT
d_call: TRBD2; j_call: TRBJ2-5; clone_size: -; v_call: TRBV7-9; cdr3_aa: CASSSTWAAGGSGETQYF; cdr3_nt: TGTGCCAGCAGCTCCACCTGGGCAGCGGGAGGGTCTGGGGAGACCCAGTACTTC
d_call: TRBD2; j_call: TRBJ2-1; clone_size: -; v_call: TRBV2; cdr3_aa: CASNLRVGTSGGGDEQFF; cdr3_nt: TGTGCCAGCAATCTTAGAGTAGGGACTAGCGGGGGAGGCGATGAGCAGTTCTTC
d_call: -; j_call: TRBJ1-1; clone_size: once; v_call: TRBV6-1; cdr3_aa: CASSYSQGAFF; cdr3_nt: TGTGCCAGCAGTTATAGCCAGGGAGCTTTCTTT
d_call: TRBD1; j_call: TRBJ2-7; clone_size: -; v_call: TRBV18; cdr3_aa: CASSKTGGEYEQYF; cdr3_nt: TGTGCCAGCTCTAAGACAGGGGGCGAATACGAGCAGTACTTC
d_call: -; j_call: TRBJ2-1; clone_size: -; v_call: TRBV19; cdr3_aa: CASSSLPSSYNEQFF; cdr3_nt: TGTGCCAGTAGTTCTCTCCCCAGCTCCTACAATGAGCAGTTCTTC
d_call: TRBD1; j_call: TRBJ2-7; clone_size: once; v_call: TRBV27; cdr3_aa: CASSLKTGSYEQYF; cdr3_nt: TGTGCCAGCAGTTTAAAGACAGGGTCCTACGAGCAGTACTTC
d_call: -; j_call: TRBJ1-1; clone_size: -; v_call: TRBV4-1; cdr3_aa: CASSRGRHQNTEAFF; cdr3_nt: TGCGCCAGCAGCCGAGGGAGACACCAGAACACTGAAGCTTTCTTT
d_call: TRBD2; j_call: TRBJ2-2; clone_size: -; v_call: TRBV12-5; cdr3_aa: CASGLVLAGDTGELFF; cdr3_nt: TGTGCTAGTGGTTTGGTATTAGCGGGGGACACCGGGGAGCTGTTTTTT
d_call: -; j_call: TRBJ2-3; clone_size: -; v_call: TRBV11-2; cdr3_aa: CASSPGGGTGDTQYF; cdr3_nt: TGTGCCAGCAGCCCCGGGGGTGGGACGGGAGATACGCAGTATTTT
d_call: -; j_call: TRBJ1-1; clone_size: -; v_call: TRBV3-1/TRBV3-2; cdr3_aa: CASSQDRVTTEAFF; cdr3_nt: TGTGCCAGCAGCCAAGACAGGGTAACGACTGAAGCTTTCTTT
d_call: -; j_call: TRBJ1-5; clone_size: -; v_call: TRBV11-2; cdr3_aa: CASSPSQKYSNQPQHF; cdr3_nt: TGTGCCAGCAGCCCATCTCAGAAGTATAGCAATCAGCCCCAGCATTTT
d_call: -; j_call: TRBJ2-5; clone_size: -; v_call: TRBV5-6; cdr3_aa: CASSLSGRPRETQYF; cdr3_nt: TGTGCCAGCAGCTTGTCAGGGCGTCCGCGAGAGACCCAGTACTTC
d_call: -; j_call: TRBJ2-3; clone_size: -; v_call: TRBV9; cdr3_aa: CASSVSRADTQYF; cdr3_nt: TGTGCCAGCAGCGTATCTCGTGCAGATACGCAGTATTTT
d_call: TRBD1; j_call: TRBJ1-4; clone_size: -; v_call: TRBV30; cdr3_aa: CAWTDGTAEKLFF; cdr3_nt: TGTGCCTGGACTGATGGGACAGCCGAAAAACTGTTTTTT
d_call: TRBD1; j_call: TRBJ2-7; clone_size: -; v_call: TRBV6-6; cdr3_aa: CASRRGQGTYEQYF; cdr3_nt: TGTGCCAGCAGGCGAGGACAGGGAACCTACGAGCAGTACTTC
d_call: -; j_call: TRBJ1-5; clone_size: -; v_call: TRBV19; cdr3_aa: CASSPSGDPDQPQHF; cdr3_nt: TGTGCCAGTAGCCCCTCGGGAGACCCTGATCAGCCCCAGCATTTT
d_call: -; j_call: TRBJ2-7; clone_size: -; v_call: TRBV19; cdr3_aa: CASSPGAGPTYEQYF; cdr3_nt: TGTGCCAGTAGCCCAGGGGCAGGACCAACCTACGAGCAGTACTTC
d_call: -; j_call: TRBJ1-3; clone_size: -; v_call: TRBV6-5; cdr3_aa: CASRKSDTIYF; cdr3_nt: TGTGCCAGCCGAAAGAGTGACACCATATATTTT
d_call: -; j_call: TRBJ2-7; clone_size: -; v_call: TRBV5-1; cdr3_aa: CASSLGQSYEQYF; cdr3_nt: TGCGCCAGCAGCTTGGGCCAGTCCTACGAGCAGTACTTC